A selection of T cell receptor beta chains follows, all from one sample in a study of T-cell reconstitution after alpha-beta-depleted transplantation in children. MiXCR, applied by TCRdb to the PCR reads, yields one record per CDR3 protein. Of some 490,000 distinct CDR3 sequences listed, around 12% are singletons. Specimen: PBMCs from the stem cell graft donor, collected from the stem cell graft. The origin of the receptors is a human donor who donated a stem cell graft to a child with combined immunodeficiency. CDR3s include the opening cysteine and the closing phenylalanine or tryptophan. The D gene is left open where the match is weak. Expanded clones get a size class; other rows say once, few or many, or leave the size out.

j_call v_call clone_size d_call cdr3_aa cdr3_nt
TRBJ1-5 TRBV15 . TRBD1 CATRQGHSNQPQHF TGTGCCACCCGACAGGGTCACAGCAATCAGCCCCAGCATTTT
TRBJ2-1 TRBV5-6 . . CASSLGVLPANEQFF TGTGCCAGCAGCTTGGGTGTCCTCCCAGCCAATGAGCAGTTCTTC
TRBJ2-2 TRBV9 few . CASSKSGSNTGELFF TGTGCCAGCAGCAAGTCAGGGTCGAACACCGGGGAGCTGTTTTTT
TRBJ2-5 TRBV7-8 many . CASSLGGRGWETQYF TGTGCCAGCAGCTTAGGGGGTCGGGGTTGGGAGACCCAGTACTTC
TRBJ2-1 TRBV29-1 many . CSAIGGLAVRSSYNEQFF TGCAGCGCCATCGGGGGGCTAGCGGTTCGTAGCTCCTACAATGAGCAGTTCTTC
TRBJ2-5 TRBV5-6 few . CASSLFEGALEETQYF TGTGCCAGCAGCTTGTTCGAGGGAGCGCTGGAAGAGACCCAGTACTTC
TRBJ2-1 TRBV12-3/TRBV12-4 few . CASSPRRGSLYEQFF TGTGCCAGCAGCCCCCGGAGGGGAAGTTTGTATGAGCAGTTCTTC
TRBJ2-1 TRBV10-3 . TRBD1 CAIGLGTGVGEQFF TGTGCCATCGGACTCGGGACAGGGGTGGGTGAGCAGTTCTTC
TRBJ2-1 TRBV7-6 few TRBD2 CASSLGLGLAGGFYNEQFF TGTGCCAGCAGCTTAGGGCTCGGGCTAGCGGGAGGTTTCTACAATGAGCAGTTCTTC
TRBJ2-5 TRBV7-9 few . CASSLNPFGETQYF TGTGCCAGCAGCTTGAACCCTTTCGGGGAGACCCAGTACTTC